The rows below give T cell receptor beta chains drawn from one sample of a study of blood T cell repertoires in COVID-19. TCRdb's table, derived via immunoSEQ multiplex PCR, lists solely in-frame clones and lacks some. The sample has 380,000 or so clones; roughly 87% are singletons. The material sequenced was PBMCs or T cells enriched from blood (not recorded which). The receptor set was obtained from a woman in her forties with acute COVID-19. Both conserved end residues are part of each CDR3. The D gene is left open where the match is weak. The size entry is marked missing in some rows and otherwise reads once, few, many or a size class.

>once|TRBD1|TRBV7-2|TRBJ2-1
TGTGCCAGCAGCCCGGGACAGGCTTTGAAAAATGAGCAGTTCTTC
CASSPGQALKNEQFF
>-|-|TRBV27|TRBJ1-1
TGTGCCAGCAGTTTATATGCGGGGTCCACTGAAGCTTTCTTT
CASSLYAGSTEAFF
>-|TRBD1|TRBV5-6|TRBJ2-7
TGTGCCAGCAGCCTGACCCCGGGACAGGGGGGGGAGCAGTACTTC
CASSLTPGQGGEQYF
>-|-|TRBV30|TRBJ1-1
TGTGCCTGGACCCAGACTGCGAACACTGAAGCTTTCTTT
CAWTQTANTEAFF
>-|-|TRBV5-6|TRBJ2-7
TGTGCCAGCAGCATCCGCCCGCTAGAGTACGAGCAGTACTTC
CASSIRPLEYEQYF
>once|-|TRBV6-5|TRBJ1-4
TGTGCCAGCAGAAGAGCAGGGACTACTAATGAAAAACTGTTTTTT
CASRRAGTTNEKLFF
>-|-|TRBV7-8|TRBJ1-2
TGTGCCAGCAGCTTAAATCCGGGTTGGTATGGCTACACCTTC
CASSLNPGWYGYTF
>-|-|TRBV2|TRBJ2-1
TGTGCCAGTGCTGCGGAAATAATGAACAATGAGCAGTTCTTC
CASAAEIMNNEQFF
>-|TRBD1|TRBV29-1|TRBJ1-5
TGCAGCGTAACGGGACAGGGTGTAGAGCAGCCCCAGCATTTT
CSVTGQGVEQPQHF
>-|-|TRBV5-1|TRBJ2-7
TGCGCCAGCAGCTTGTACCCTGGACACAGCTCCTACGAGCAGTACTTC
CASSLYPGHSSYEQYF
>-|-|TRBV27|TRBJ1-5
TGTGCCAGCAGTACCGACACCAATCAGCCCCAGCATTTT
CASSTDTNQPQHF
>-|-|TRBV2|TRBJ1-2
TGTGCCAGCAGTTCCCTCGCCGGGACACCGATGGGCTACACCTTC
CASSSLAGTPMGYTF
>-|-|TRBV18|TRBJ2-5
TGTGCCAGCTCACCACAGGAGGGGTCGGAGACCCAGTACTTC
CASSPQEGSETQYF
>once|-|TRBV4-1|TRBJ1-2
TGCGCCAGCAGCCAAGATAGGTCCGGACATCCTGGCTACACCTTC
CASSQDRSGHPGYTF
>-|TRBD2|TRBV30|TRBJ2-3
TGTGCCTGGAGTAGACTAGCCCTCACAGATACGCAGTATTTT
CAWSRLALTDTQYF
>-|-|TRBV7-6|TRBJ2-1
TGTGCCAGCAGCCGAGAGACGGTGAGGCTGTACAATGAGCAGTTCTTC
CASSRETVRLYNEQFF
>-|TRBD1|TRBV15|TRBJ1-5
TGTGCCACCAGCAGGGCCGGGGGACAGGGGATTTTGAGCAATCAGCCCCAGCATTTT
CATSRAGGQGILSNQPQHF
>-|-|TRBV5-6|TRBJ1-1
TGTGCCAGCAGCTTAACCCCAGGGAAGGGGGATGTTTGGAACACTGAAGCTTTCTTT
CASSLTPGKGDVWNTEAFF
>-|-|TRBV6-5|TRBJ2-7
TGTGCCAGCAGTACTACTGGCTACGAGCAGTACTTC
CASSTTGYEQYF
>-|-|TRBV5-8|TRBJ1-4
TGTGCCAGCAGCATTGGAACAGGCTTAACTAATGAAAAACTGTTTTTT
CASSIGTGLTNEKLFF
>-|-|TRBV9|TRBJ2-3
TGTGCCAGCAGCGTAGTGGCTAGCTTTGCAGATACGCAGTATTTT
CASSVVASFADTQYF
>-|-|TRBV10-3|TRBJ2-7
TGTGCCATCGGGACGGCGGGGCGGGAAACCTACGAGCAGTACTTC
CAIGTAGRETYEQYF
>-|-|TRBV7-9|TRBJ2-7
TGTGCCAGCAGCTTTCTACGTGACAGACCCATCGAGCAGTACTTC
CASSFLRDRPIEQYF
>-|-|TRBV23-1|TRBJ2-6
TGCGCCAGCACGGGGTTGGCAGTCAACGTCCTGACTTTC
CASTGLAVNVLTF
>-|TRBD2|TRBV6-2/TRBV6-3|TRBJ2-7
TGTGCCAGCAGTTACGCGGGGGGGGGCGAGCAGTACTTC
CASSYAGGGEQYF
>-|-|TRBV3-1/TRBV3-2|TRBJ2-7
TGTGCCAGCAGCCAAGATAAGGGGACCTACGAGCAGTACTTC
CASSQDKGTYEQYF
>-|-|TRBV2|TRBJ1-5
TGTGCCAGCAGTGAAGGGGCTAGCAATCAGCCCCAGCATTTT
CASSEGASNQPQHF
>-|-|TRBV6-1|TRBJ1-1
TGTGCCAGCAGTGAACGTAGGGGGACATGGAACACTGAAGCTTTCTTT
CASSERRGTWNTEAFF
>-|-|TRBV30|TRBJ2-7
TGTGCCTGGAGTTTGGCTAGCGAGCAGTACTTC
CAWSLASEQYF
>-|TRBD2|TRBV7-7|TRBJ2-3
TGTGCCAGCAGCATTAGCGGGGGCGGCACAGATACGCAGTATTTT
CASSISGGGTDTQYF
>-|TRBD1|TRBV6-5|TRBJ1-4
TGTGCCAGCAGAGGGACAGGGTCCAATGAAAAACTGTTTTTT
CASRGTGSNEKLFF
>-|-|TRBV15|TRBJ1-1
TGTGCCACCAGCAGGGTTAGAATCTTATTGAACACTGAAGCTTTCTTT
CATSRVRILLNTEAFF
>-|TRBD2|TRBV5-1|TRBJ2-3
TGCGCCAGCAGCCGGGGACTAGCGGGTCTGGGGGGTCGCACAGATACGCAGTATTTT
CASSRGLAGLGGRTDTQYF
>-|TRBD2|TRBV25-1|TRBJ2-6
TGTGCCAGCAGTGAAAGCGGGGGGGGCTCTGGGGCCAACGTCCTGACTTTC
CASSESGGGSGANVLTF
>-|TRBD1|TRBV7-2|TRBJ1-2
TGTGCCAGCAGCTTAGATCACAGGGGGCCTGGCTACACCTTC
CASSLDHRGPGYTF
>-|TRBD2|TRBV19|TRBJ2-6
TGTGCCAGTCAGCGGGGAAGGAGCTCTGGGGCCAACGTCCTGACTTTC
CASQRGRSSGANVLTF
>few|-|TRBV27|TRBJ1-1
TGTGCCAGCAGTCCCCAACTTACCAGGGAAGCTTTCTTT
CASSPQLTREAFF
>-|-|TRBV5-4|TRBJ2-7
TGTGCCAGCAGCCCAAGGACCGGGACCTACGAGCAGTACTTC
CASSPRTGTYEQYF
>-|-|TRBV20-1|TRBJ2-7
TGCAGTGCCCGAGGGCGCGGCGAGCAGTACTTC
CSARGRGEQYF
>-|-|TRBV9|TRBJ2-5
TGTGCCAGCAGCGCCAGGGATTCTACCGGTGGGGAGACCCAGTACTTC
CASSARDSTGGETQYF
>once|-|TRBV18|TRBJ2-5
TGTGCCAGCTCACCATCCCTGGGGGCCCAAGAGACCCAGTACTTC
CASSPSLGAQETQYF
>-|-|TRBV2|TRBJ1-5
TGTGCCAGCAGGAGAGAGGGGGATAGCAATCAGCCCCAGCATTTT
CASRREGDSNQPQHF
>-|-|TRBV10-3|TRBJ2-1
TGTGCCACCTCCTCGGGAGTAAGCTCCTACAATGAGCAGTTCTTC
CATSSGVSSYNEQFF
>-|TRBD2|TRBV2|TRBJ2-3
TGTGCCAGCAGTGGACTAGCGGGGGTGGAAGATACGCAGTATTTT
CASSGLAGVEDTQYF
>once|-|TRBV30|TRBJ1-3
TGTGCCTGGGCGGGAGACGGGGGTGGAAACACCATATATTTT
CAWAGDGGGNTIYF